This is a list of T cell receptor beta chains from one sample in a study of beta chain features in type 1 diabetes. Repertoires were generated with immunoSEQ multiplex PCR, while TCRdb's copy carries only in-frame clones and drops some. This repertoire shows 200,000 to 250,000 clones, 11% to 15% found once; its top ten account for just under 0.02%. The material sequenced was naive CD4+ T cells from blood. The receptors derive from a man aged 25 to 40 with type 1 diabetes. CDR3s leave out the opening cysteine and the closing phenylalanine or tryptophan.

TRBV5-1	TRBJ1-5	ASSPGTENQPQH
TRBV5-1	-	ASSPEGYEQY
TRBV11-3	TRBJ2-3	ASSALTGRGRADTQY
TRBV9	TRBJ2-3	ASSADSPSTDTQY
TRBV2	TRBJ1-1	ASSEGWQGTYTEAF
TRBV7-9	TRBJ1-1	ASSLGAGKNTEAF
TRBV15	TRBJ2-7	ATSRGRGGPTEQY
TRBV6-5	TRBJ2-7	ASSLDREEQY
TRBV5-1	TRBJ2-1	ASTEGGYNEQF
TRBV14	TRBJ2-7	ASSAQGAPGKQY
TRBV29-1	TRBJ2-1	SAGTSGSEQF
TRBV9	TRBJ2-1	ASSETSGGYNEQF
TRBV5-1	TRBJ2-7	ASSSGVPEEQY
TRBV18	TRBJ2-7	ASSPGDTYAYEQY
TRBV30	TRBJ1-2	AWSQDRGRGGYT
TRBV29-1	TRBJ2-7	SVSGGGEEQY
TRBV9	TRBJ2-1	ASSALGDSVSEQF
TRBV9	TRBJ1-5	ASSVGTDYSNQPQH
TRBV5-1	TRBJ2-1	ASSLVRTGAYNEQF
TRBV19	TRBJ2-1	ASSDPGLAGIQF
TRBV5-1	TRBJ2-2	ASTTGTSNTGELF
TRBV7-2	TRBJ2-7	ASSLLGAFSYEQY
TRBV7-9	TRBJ1-4	ASSDRGQAANEKLF
TRBV15	TRBJ2-5	ATSRRGQGVNRETQY
TRBV25-1	TRBJ1-2	ASSDGLDLTYGYT
TRBV30	TRBJ2-1	AWSPGSSGNNEQF
TRBV9	TRBJ2-5	ASSVEASGGGGETQY
TRBV25-1	TRBJ1-2	ASSHTAWAGERNGYT
TRBV10-3	TRBJ1-1	AISESAEERAF
TRBV5-1	TRBJ2-7	ASSFGTGGGYEQY
TRBV6-6	TRBJ2-1	ASSYLAGDYNEQF
TRBV7-2	TRBJ2-3	ASSYGTSGRRSTQY
TRBV7-9	TRBJ1-1	ASSLQGAVTEAF
TRBV5-1	TRBJ1-2	ASSPDRANYGYT
TRBV19	TRBJ2-7	ASRGGSNEQY
TRBV10-2	TRBJ1-1	ASSGGQGAENTEAF
TRBV28	TRBJ1-2	ATSVLGYT
TRBV9	TRBJ1-2	ASSPEGGYT
TRBV19	TRBJ2-1	ATTGTATQNEQF
TRBV10-3	TRBJ2-1	AIRRGYNEQF
TRBV11-2	TRBJ2-7	ASSLQGSVGEQY
TRBV30	TRBJ2-1	AWSLGGYNEQF
TRBV11-3	TRBJ2-1	ASSLWDYTSSYNEQF
TRBV23-1	TRBJ2-1	ASSLAGVSYNEQF
TRBV6-5	TRBJ1-4	ASSYRQGQNEKLF